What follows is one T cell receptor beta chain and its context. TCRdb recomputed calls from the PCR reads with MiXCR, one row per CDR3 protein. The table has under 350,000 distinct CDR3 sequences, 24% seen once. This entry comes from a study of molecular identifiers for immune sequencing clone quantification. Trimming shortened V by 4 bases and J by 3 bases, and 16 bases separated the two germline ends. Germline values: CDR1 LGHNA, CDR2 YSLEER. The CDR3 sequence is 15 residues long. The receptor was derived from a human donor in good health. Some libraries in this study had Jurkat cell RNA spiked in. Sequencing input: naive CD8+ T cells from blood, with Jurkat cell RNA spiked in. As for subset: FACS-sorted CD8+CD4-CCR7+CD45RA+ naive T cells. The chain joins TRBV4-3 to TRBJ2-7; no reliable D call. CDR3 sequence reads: CASSRDRRSYYEQYF. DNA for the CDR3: TGCGCCAGCAGCCGAGATAGACGGAGCTACTACGAGCAGTACTTC.